These 21 T cell receptor beta chains came from one sample sequenced in a study of shared clonotypes between healthy human individuals. The assay was immunoSEQ multiplex PCR, and TCRdb's table has in-frame clones only and misses some. The repertoire consists of approximately 1.5 million clones, with 95% to 99% occurring once and the leading ten covering approximately 0.44%. Sequenced: naive CD4+ T cells sorted from blood. The subset is: CD45RA+ positively selected. These receptor sequences come from a young man in good health.

The chain's CDR3 is CASSLGVNTQYF. The CDR3, as DNA: TGCGCCAGCAGCTTGGGGGTCAATACGCAGTATTTT. The chain links TRBV5-1 to TRBJ2-3; no reliable D call. V was pared by 0 bases and J by 7 bases, with 6 bases between. CDR3 length equals 12 residues. Germline V gene lookup returns CDR1 SGHRS and CDR2 YFSETQ.

The chain couples TRBV28 to TRBJ2-5; D unresolved. With 6 bases removed from V and 1 base from J, the gap between germline ends came to 9 bases. The CDR3 contains 13 residues. Germline V gives CDR1 MDHEN, CDR2 SYDVKM. The CDR3 coding sequence is TGTGCCAGCAGAGGCAGCTTCCAAGAGACCCAGTACTTC. Translated, it gives CASRGSFQETQYF.

The chain recombines TRBV11-2 with TRBJ2-7; 8 nucleotides match TRBD2. CDR1 and CDR2 from the germline V gene are SGHAT and FQNNGV. This CDR3 is built from 15 residues. V was pared by 5 bases and J by 2 bases, with 8 bases of the junction left unmatched. As DNA, the CDR3 is TGTGCCAGCAGCCCTAGCGGGCGGGCCACCTACGAGCAGTACTTC. This translates into CASSPSGRATYEQYF.

The rearrangement uses TRBV28 and TRBJ2-3; 10 nucleotides agree with TRBD1. CDR1 and CDR2 (germline): MDHEN, SYDVKM. This CDR3 region has 15 residues. V lost 6 bases and J lost 1; bases outside the gene matches: 4. DNA of the CDR3: TGTGCCAGCAGGACCGGGACAGGGGGCACAGATACGCAGTATTTT. This codes for CASRTGTGGTDTQYF. The full variable domain, completed using reference TRBV28 and TRBJ2-3, is DVKVTQSSRYLVKRTGEKVFLECVQDMDHENMFWYRQDPGLGLRLIYFSYDVKMKEKGDIPEGYSVSREKKERFSLILESASTNQTSMYLCASRTGTGGTDTQYFGPGTRLTVL.

This chain joins TRBV5-6 and TRBJ2-7, with D maybe TRBD1 (6 bases). Germline CDR1 and CDR2: SGHDT and YYEEEE. Trimming removed 5 bases from V and 3 bases from J, with 21 bases in between. The CDR3 is 16 residues long. This CDR3 is CASRQGWDLLSYEQYF. The CDR3 nucleotides read TGTGCCAGCAGACAGGGATGGGACCTTCTGAGCTACGAGCAGTACTTC.

The chain links TRBV6-6 to TRBJ1-1; TRBD1 matches at 8 bases. CDR3 length: 13 residues. The trim removed 2 bases at V and 10 bases at J, leaving 6 bases unmatched. The V gene's germline CDR1 is MNHNY and CDR2 SVGAGI (reference sequence). The CDR3 protein is CASSYMGQEGAFF. The CDR3 DNA reads TGTGCCAGCAGTTACATGGGACAGGAAGGAGCTTTCTTT.

This clone showed up just once. The V gene is TRBV5-1, the J gene TRBJ2-7; 9 positions match TRBD1. Germline V gives CDR1 SGHRS, CDR2 YFSETQ. The CDR3 loop spans 15 amino acids. V shed 4 bases, J shed 2 bases, and the junction held 7 bases outside the gene matches. This CDR3 is CASSPGTGSAYEQYF. Written as DNA, the CDR3 is TGCGCCAGCAGCCCGGGGACAGGGTCGGCCTACGAGCAGTACTTC.

V and J are TRBV5-4 and TRBJ2-1; TRBD2 aligns across 10 bases. The length of the CDR3 is 19 residues. CDR1 and CDR2 from the germline V gene are SGHNT and YYREEE (reference sequence). The junction had 19 bases not matched to a gene; V was cut back by 3 bases and J by 7 bases. The CDR3 reads CASSYTGWTSGRGRNEQFF. The CDR3 DNA reads as TGTGCCAGCAGCTATACGGGGTGGACTAGCGGAAGGGGGAGGAATGAGCAGTTCTTC.

The chain employs TRBV5-1 and TRBJ1-4; D not certain. CDR3 length equals 14 residues. From germline, CDR1 is SGHRS and CDR2 YFSETQ. V lost 4 bases to trimming and J lost 6 bases, with 13 bases between them. The CDR3 bases are TGCGCCAGCAGCCCCGGACCCCCCGATGAAAAACTGTTTTTT. Its protein is CASSPGPPDEKLFF.

The chain links TRBV7-2 to TRBJ2-5, with TRBD2 matching 7 bases. The germline gives CDR1 SGHTA, CDR2 FQGNSA. Trimming at V came to 5 bases and at J to 5 bases, leaving 8 bases not matched to a gene. The CDR3 consists of 14 residues. The CDR3 nucleotides read TGTGCCAGCAGCGGCGGACTAGGGGCGGAGACCCAGTACTTC. Protein: CASSGGLGAETQYF.

This chain uses TRBV9 with TRBJ2-3, with TRBD1 as a possible D gene (5 bases). Trimming removed 3 bases at V and 2 bases at J, with 16 bases between. Germline CDR1 SGDLS, CDR2 YYNGEE. The CDR3 covers 16 residues. Written as DNA, the CDR3 is TGTGCCAGCAGCGCCCCCTCGGGCAGGGACACAGATACGCAGTATTTT. It encodes CASSAPSGRDTDTQYF.

This chain links TRBV6-5 with TRBJ1-2; a weak D match, TRBD1 (5 bases). There are 13 residues in the CDR3. Trimming left V 6 bases short and J 7 bases short, with 15 bases between. The germline V gene encodes CDR1 MNHEY and CDR2 SVGAGI. The CDR3 loop is CASSRGGSRGYTF. In DNA, the CDR3 is TGTGCCAGCAGCCGGGGGGGGAGTCGTGGCTACACCTTC.

Comment on this clone: This sample includes further DNA sequences coding for the same CDR3. In DNA, the CDR3 is TGTGCCAGCAGCCGCAGCTCCTACGAGCAGTACTTC. Translated, it gives CASSRSSYEQYF. The V call is TRBV7-2, the J call TRBJ2-7; the D is unclear. This CDR3 is 12 amino acids long. Trimming cost V 5 bases and J 0 bases, with 5 bases left between them. Germline-derived CDR1 and CDR2 are SGHTA and FQGNSA.

For this clone: Other DNA sequences in this specimen translate into the identical CDR3. The V and J genes are TRBV5-1 and TRBJ2-7, with 11 bases identical to TRBD2. The CDR3 has 13 residues. CDR1 SGHRS and CDR2 YFSETQ come from the germline V gene. The trim removed 7 bases at V and 1 base at J, leaving 1 base unmatched. For the CDR3, the DNA is TGCGCCAGCCGGACTAGCGGGTCCTACGAGCAGTACTTC. As protein: CASRTSGSYEQYF.

V and J are TRBV29-1 and TRBJ2-1; D is possibly TRBD1 (6 bases). Trimming took off 3 bases at V and 7 bases at J, with 10 bases between the two ends. CDR1 and CDR2 (germline): SQVTM, ANQGSEA. This CDR3 comprises 12 residues. The CDR3 loop is CSVDTGMNEQFF. The CDR3, as DNA: TGCAGCGTTGATACAGGGATGAATGAGCAGTTCTTC.

The chain carries TRBV5-8 and TRBJ1-1, with D perhaps TRBD1 (6 bases). In germline, CDR1 is SGHTS, CDR2 YDEGEE. V was shortened by 3 bases and J by 3 bases, with 9 bases between the two germline ends. This CDR3 has 13 amino acids. For the CDR3, the DNA is TGTGCCAGCAGCTACGGACAGTACACTGAAGCTTTCTTT. Its protein is CASSYGQYTEAFF.

The chain links TRBV29-1 to TRBJ2-3; perhaps TRBD2 as D (5 bases). V lost 6 bases to trimming and J lost 3 bases, with 13 bases between them. CDR3 length equals 13 residues. Per the germline V gene, CDR1 is SQVTM and CDR2 is ANQGSEA. CDR3 loop: CSVKGLVTDTQYF. Written as DNA, the CDR3 is TGCAGCGTGAAAGGACTTGTTACAGATACGCAGTATTTT.

This chain joins TRBV5-1 and TRBJ2-3; D could derive from TRBD1 or TRBD2 (5 bases each). This CDR3 is 16 amino acids long. V lost 0 bases to trimming and J lost 6 bases, with 17 bases between them. Germline CDR1 reads SGHRS; CDR2 reads YFSETQ. The CDR3 DNA reads TGCGCCAGCAGCTTGGTTCGGGACGCCTTTCGCGATACGCAGTATTTT. The encoded protein is CASSLVRDAFRDTQYF.

The genes are TRBV9 and TRBJ1-1, with D possibly TRBD1 on 5 matching bases. The CDR3 covers 12 residues. V was trimmed by 0 bases and J by 10 bases, leaving 10 bases between them. Per germline, CDR1 SGDLS and CDR2 YYNGEE. This CDR3 reads CASSVGRDRAFF. CDR3 sequence (DNA): TGTGCCAGCAGCGTAGGGAGGGACCGAGCTTTCTTT.

In regard to this clone: The same CDR3 can be traced to other DNA sequences in this sample. The genes are TRBV27 and TRBJ2-7, with 13 bases matching TRBD2. The CDR3 totals 15 residues. V lost 4 bases to trimming and J lost 4 bases; unmatched junction nucleotides: 4. CDR1 is MNHEY and CDR2 is SMNVEV in the germline V gene (reference sequence). Here the CDR3 DNA reads TGTGCCAGCAGTTCGAGGACTAGCGGGAGTTACGAGCAGTACTTC. This encodes CASSSRTSGSYEQYF.

The chain is built from TRBV9 and TRBJ2-2; 13 bases fit TRBD2. CDR3 length equals 17 residues. Germline CDR1 and CDR2: SGDLS and YYNGEE. V lost 6 bases, J lost 5 bases, and 10 bases stayed unmatched. The CDR3 loop reads CASTPGLAGARTGELFF. The CDR3 DNA follows: TGTGCCAGCACCCCCGGACTAGCGGGGGCGAGAACCGGGGAGCTGTTTTTT.